This T cell receptor (beta chain) originates from a study of STAT5B mutations in CD4+ large granular lymphocyte leukemia. Germline lookup yields CDR1 MNHNS and CDR2 SASEGT. Losses at the gene ends were 8 bases for V and 2 bases for J; bases not matched to a gene: 8. This CDR3 has 14 residues. Using immunoSEQ multiplex PCR, the repertoire was profiled, and TCRdb retains in-frame clones only, with some absent. Among 20,000 to 25,000 clones, about 80% were seen once, and the ten largest hold 8.5% to 10%. The chain has TRBV6-1 and TRBJ2-5; 7 bases are shared with TRBD1. Sequencing used CD4+ T cells from blood buffy coats. The receptor's source is a human donor in good health. In DNA form, the CDR3 reads TGTGCCAGCGCCCAGGGACAGACGCAAGAGACCCAGTACTTC. This gives the protein CASAQGQTQETQYF.